The entry below describes one T cell receptor (beta chain). TCRdb's table, derived via immunoSEQ multiplex PCR, lists solely in-frame clones and lacks some. Of 15,000 to 20,000 clones listed, over 80% are singletons. Per the germline V gene, CDR1 is SGHVS and CDR2 is FQNEAQ. The CDR3 totals 14 residues. Trimming removed 3 bases at V and 1 base at J, with 9 bases between. These data are taken from a study of T cell changes during pregnancy in multiple sclerosis. The J gene is TRBJ1-1, the V gene TRBV7-8; D is unresolved. This TCR was sampled from a female donor in good health, enrolled as a control in a pregnancy study. The sample was CD8+ T cells from peripheral blood mononuclear cells, taken in the third trimester of pregnancy. The CDR3 nucleotides are TGTGCCAGCAGCTTCCTAGAGAGGAACACTGAAGCTTTCTTT. This sequence encodes CASSFLERNTEAFF. Full variable domain (missing parts from reference TRBV7-8 and TRBJ1-1): GAGVSQSPRYKVAKRGQDVALRCDPISGHVSLFWYQQALGQGPEFLTYFQNEAQLDKSGLPSDRFFAERPEGSVSTLKIQRTQQEDSAVYLCASSFLERNTEAFFGQGTRLTVV.